Listed below are T cell receptor beta chains from one sample, sequenced in a study of beta chain features in type 1 diabetes. Sequencing was performed with immunoSEQ multiplex PCR; in TCRdb, only in-frame clones are kept and a portion is missing. There are about 390,000 clones in the sample; 8% to 10% occur only once, and about 0.6% lies in the top ten. Specimen: central memory CD4+ T cells from blood. The receptors shown here come from a man between 25 and 39 years old with type 1 diabetes. Both conserved end residues are part of each CDR3. A D gene is named only where the DNA matches it firmly. Some rows have no size entry. The others give once, few or many, or a class for an expanded clone.

v_gene: TRBV6-5
j_gene: TRBJ2-5
d_gene: -
abundance: few
CDR3nt: TGTGCCAGCAGTGGCGGAGAGACCCAGTACTTC
CDR3aa: CASSGGETQYF

v_gene: TRBV4-3
j_gene: TRBJ1-5
d_gene: -
abundance: few
CDR3nt: TGCGCCAGCAGCCAAGAGTTGGGCCCGACGGGCAATCAGCCCCAGCATTTT
CDR3aa: CASSQELGPTGNQPQHF

v_gene: TRBV5-4
j_gene: TRBJ2-2
d_gene: -
abundance: few
CDR3nt: TGTGCCAGCAGCTCTATCTTCACGGGACACCAAAACACCGGGGAGCTGTTTTTT
CDR3aa: CASSSIFTGHQNTGELFF

v_gene: TRBV5-1
j_gene: TRBJ2-2
d_gene: -
abundance: few
CDR3nt: TGCGCCAGCAGCTTCGGTGTCAGTCCGGGGTCCGGGGAGCTGTTTTTT
CDR3aa: CASSFGVSPGSGELFF

v_gene: TRBV19
j_gene: TRBJ2-7
d_gene: -
abundance: few
CDR3nt: TGTGCCAGTCGACCAGACGGTCAGGGAGCGCAGTACTTC
CDR3aa: CASRPDGQGAQYF

v_gene: TRBV7-9
j_gene: TRBJ2-5
d_gene: -
abundance: many
CDR3nt: TGTGCCAGCAGCTTAAGACAGGCCGCAGAGACCCAGTACTTC
CDR3aa: CASSLRQAAETQYF

v_gene: TRBV11-2
j_gene: TRBJ2-1
d_gene: TRBD2
abundance: few
CDR3nt: TGTGCCAGCAGCCGAAACCCCTTGGGTAGCGGGAGGGCCGGTGAGCAGTTCTTC
CDR3aa: CASSRNPLGSGRAGEQFF

v_gene: TRBV27
j_gene: TRBJ2-5
d_gene: -
abundance: few
CDR3nt: TGTGCCAGCAGGCCCCTGGTGATAGAGACCCAGTACTTC
CDR3aa: CASRPLVIETQYF

v_gene: TRBV28
j_gene: TRBJ2-2
d_gene: TRBD2
abundance: -
CDR3nt: TGTGCCAGCAGCTTAGCGGGAGGCGTCCCCCGGGAGCTGTTTTTT
CDR3aa: CASSLAGGVPRELFF

v_gene: TRBV6-5
j_gene: TRBJ2-7
d_gene: TRBD2
abundance: many
CDR3nt: TGTGCCAGCAGTTTGGGACTAGCCGGCGAGCAGTACTTC
CDR3aa: CASSLGLAGEQYF

v_gene: TRBV6-6
j_gene: TRBJ2-1
d_gene: -
abundance: few
CDR3nt: TGTGCCAGCAGTTACTCGCCTACGAGCTCCTACAATGAGCAGTTCTTC
CDR3aa: CASSYSPTSSYNEQFF

v_gene: TRBV28
j_gene: TRBJ2-1
d_gene: -
abundance: few
CDR3nt: TGTGCCAGCAGTCACCCTCGGGAGCAGTTCTTC
CDR3aa: CASSHPREQFF

v_gene: TRBV2
j_gene: TRBJ1-5
d_gene: -
abundance: -
CDR3nt: TGTGCCAGCGATGGTGGTCGCAATCAGCCCCAGCATTTT
CDR3aa: CASDGGRNQPQHF

v_gene: TRBV7-2
j_gene: TRBJ2-2
d_gene: -
abundance: -
CDR3nt: TGTGCCAGCAGCTTAGTGTCCGCCGGGGAGCTGTTTTTT
CDR3aa: CASSLVSAGELFF

v_gene: TRBV18
j_gene: TRBJ2-5
d_gene: -
abundance: few
CDR3nt: TGTGCCAGCTCCCTTAACCCTCAAGAGACCCAGTACTTC
CDR3aa: CASSLNPQETQYF

v_gene: TRBV19
j_gene: TRBJ2-3
d_gene: -
abundance: -
CDR3nt: TGTGCCAGTAGTACCCTTGATAGGGGGGAAATCGGGGATACGCAGTATTTT
CDR3aa: CASSTLDRGEIGDTQYF

v_gene: TRBV9
j_gene: TRBJ1-5
d_gene: -
abundance: many
CDR3nt: TGTGCCAGCAGCGCAACCGAGGGACCCCAGCATTTT
CDR3aa: CASSATEGPQHF

v_gene: TRBV11-1
j_gene: TRBJ2-2
d_gene: -
abundance: -
CDR3nt: TGTGCCAGCAGTGAAAGGATGAACACCGGGGAGCTGTTTTTT
CDR3aa: CASSERMNTGELFF

v_gene: TRBV14
j_gene: TRBJ1-3
d_gene: -
abundance: many
CDR3nt: TGTGCCAGCAGCCAGATGACTAGGGCTTTTGGAAACACCATATATTTT
CDR3aa: CASSQMTRAFGNTIYF

v_gene: TRBV10-3
j_gene: TRBJ1-2
d_gene: -
abundance: few
CDR3nt: TGTGCCAGCAGTTTACGGGAGAACTATGGCTACACCTTC
CDR3aa: CASSLRENYGYTF

v_gene: TRBV11-2
j_gene: TRBJ2-2
d_gene: -
abundance: -
CDR3nt: TGTGCCAGCAGCCTAAGCAGGATGAACACCGGGGAGCTGTTTTTT
CDR3aa: CASSLSRMNTGELFF

v_gene: TRBV4-2
j_gene: TRBJ2-1
d_gene: -
abundance: few
CDR3nt: TGTGCCAGCAGCCAAGCCCCGGTATTAAAAGGGGACAATGAGCAGTTCTTC
CDR3aa: CASSQAPVLKGDNEQFF

v_gene: TRBV29-1
j_gene: TRBJ2-5
d_gene: -
abundance: few
CDR3nt: TGCAGCGTTGAAGACGCCCGGGGGGCAGAAGAGACCCAGTACTTC
CDR3aa: CSVEDARGAEETQYF

v_gene: TRBV6-5
j_gene: TRBJ2-5
d_gene: -
abundance: few
CDR3nt: TGTGCCAGCAGTTACTCTTCAGAGACCCAGTACTTC
CDR3aa: CASSYSSETQYF

v_gene: TRBV2
j_gene: TRBJ2-5
d_gene: -
abundance: few
CDR3nt: TGTGCCAGCAGTGAGGGACTCCTTTGGGAGACCCAGTACTTC
CDR3aa: CASSEGLLWETQYF

v_gene: TRBV7-2
j_gene: TRBJ1-1
d_gene: -
abundance: few
CDR3nt: TGTGCCAGCAGCTTAGATCTGGGCAACACTGAAGCTTTCTTT
CDR3aa: CASSLDLGNTEAFF

v_gene: TRBV28
j_gene: TRBJ2-3
d_gene: -
abundance: -
CDR3nt: TGTGCCAGCAGTTTAAGAGGCGTCTTTCATACGCAGTATTTT
CDR3aa: CASSLRGVFHTQYF

v_gene: TRBV28
j_gene: TRBJ2-5
d_gene: TRBD2
abundance: -
CDR3nt: TGTGCCAGCAGTTTCGGGGGGGAAACGGGAGAGACCCAGTACTTC
CDR3aa: CASSFGGETGETQYF

v_gene: TRBV6-5
j_gene: TRBJ1-2
d_gene: TRBD1
abundance: -
CDR3nt: TGTGCCAGCAGCCCTCGGGACAGGGGTGGCTACACCTTC
CDR3aa: CASSPRDRGGYTF

v_gene: TRBV2
j_gene: TRBJ2-6
d_gene: TRBD2
abundance: -
CDR3nt: TGTGCCAGTGGACTAGCGGGAGCTGGGGCCAACGTCCTGACTTTC
CDR3aa: CASGLAGAGANVLTF

v_gene: TRBV11-2
j_gene: TRBJ1-1
d_gene: TRBD1
abundance: once
CDR3nt: TGTGCCAGCAGCCCACAGGGGGCGAGCACTGAAGCTTTCTTT
CDR3aa: CASSPQGASTEAFF

v_gene: TRBV29-1
j_gene: TRBJ2-3
d_gene: TRBD2
abundance: few
CDR3nt: TGCAGCGTCCCAACTAGCGGGAGGGTGACAGATACGCAGTATTTT
CDR3aa: CSVPTSGRVTDTQYF

v_gene: TRBV4-1
j_gene: TRBJ2-1
d_gene: -
abundance: few
CDR3nt: TGCGCCAGCAGCCAAGTGGGTGGGGGATTTGTTCCCAATGAGCAGTTCTTC
CDR3aa: CASSQVGGGFVPNEQFF

v_gene: TRBV6-6
j_gene: TRBJ2-5
d_gene: TRBD1
abundance: -
CDR3nt: TGTGCCAGCAGTTATCCTATGGACAGGGGCGGCGAGACCCAGTACTTC
CDR3aa: CASSYPMDRGGETQYF

v_gene: TRBV29-1
j_gene: TRBJ2-7
d_gene: -
abundance: -
CDR3nt: TGCAGCGTTACCAACGAGAAGCAGTACTTC
CDR3aa: CSVTNEKQYF

v_gene: TRBV25-1
j_gene: TRBJ1-4
d_gene: -
abundance: -
CDR3nt: TGTGCCAGCAGTGGGCAGGGAAGTGAAAAACTGTTTTTT
CDR3aa: CASSGQGSEKLFF